A single sample gave rise to the 15 T cell receptor beta chains below, sequenced in a study of T cells in localized non-small cell lung cancer. The assay was immunoSEQ multiplex PCR, and TCRdb's table has in-frame clones only and misses some. Of about 13,000 clones in the sample, roughly 27% were seen once. The sequenced sample was lung tumor tissue, obtained before any cancer treatment. The receptors stem from a female donor older than 55 with stage I lung adenocarcinoma.

By sample share, this clone is medium-sized (0.01 to 0.1%). The J gene is TRBJ2-7, the V gene TRBV6-8, with 11 bases that match TRBD2. V shed 5 bases, J shed 1 base, and the junction held 1 base outside the gene matches. Germline values: CDR1 MNHGY, CDR2 SAAAGT. The length of the CDR3 is 14 residues. CDR3 in DNA: TGTGCCAGCAGTCCTAGCGGGGGGTCCTACGAGCAGTACTTC. This encodes CASSPSGGSYEQYF.

This clone was counted at least ten times. This rearrangement joins TRBV6-8 to TRBJ1-5; D gene unclear. The CDR3 extends over 14 amino acids. Trimming cost V 2 bases and J 2 bases, with 7 bases left between them. Germline V gene sequence: CDR1 MNHGY, CDR2 SAAAGT. CDR3 bases: TGTGCCAGCAGTTACGGGGTTGGCAATCAGCCCCAGCATTTT. This sequence encodes CASSYGVGNQPQHF.

The chain links TRBV6-8 to TRBJ1-1; the D gene is possibly TRBD1 (5 bases). The CDR3 totals 14 residues. V lost 4 bases and J 4 bases, leaving 13 bases between the germline ends. Per germline, CDR1 MNHGY and CDR2 SAAAGT. In DNA form, the CDR3 reads TGTGCCAGCAGTTGGAGGGGTATCGGCACTGAAGCTTTCTTT. It yields the protein CASSWRGIGTEAFF.

The J gene is TRBJ1-1, the V gene TRBV11-3, with D unresolved. Trimming took 3 bases from V and 5 from J, leaving 16 bases between them. This CDR3 has 15 amino acids. Germline values: CDR1 SGHNT, CDR2 YENEEA. The CDR3 here is CASSFPGSHGTEAFF. The CDR3 DNA is TGTGCCAGCAGCTTCCCGGGATCCCATGGGACTGAAGCTTTCTTT.

The V and J genes are TRBV15 and TRBJ1-4; no firm D call. Per germline, CDR1 LNHNV and CDR2 YYDKDF (reference sequence). The V gene lost 3 bases and the J gene lost 8 bases, with 13 bases spanning the gap. This CDR3 has 14 amino acids. The CDR3 DNA is TGTGCCACCAGCAGGGACCTACGAAGGGAAAAACTGTTTTTT. This gives the protein CATSRDLRREKLFF.

The rearrangement links TRBV7-4 to TRBJ2-7; a weak D match, TRBD1 (6 bases). Germline-derived CDR1 and CDR2 are SGHVT and SQSDAQ. This CDR3 has 15 amino acids. The V end was cut by 5 bases, the J end by 4 bases, with 18 bases between. The CDR3 nucleotides read TGTGCCAGCAGCCCCTGGGCTGGGGGCCAATACGAGCAGTACTTC. Encoded protein: CASSPWAGGQYEQYF. Looking up the rest from reference TRBV7-4 and TRBJ2-7 gives the full variable domain: GAGVSQSPRYKVAKRGRDVALRCDSISGHVTLYWYRQTLGQGSEVLTYSQSDAQRDKSGRPSGRFSAERPERSVSTLKIQRTEQGDSAVYLCASSPWAGGQYEQYFGPGTRLTVT.

The CDR3 sequence is CASSDSGGRYNEQFF. CDR3 nucleotides: TGTGCCAGCAGTGATAGCGGGGGAAGGTACAATGAGCAGTTCTTC. The chain recombines TRBV9 with TRBJ2-1; the match to TRBD2 covers 9 bases. With 5 bases clipped from V and 4 bases from J, the junction kept 7 bases outside the gene matches. This CDR3 region has 15 residues. Looked up from germline, CDR1 is SGDLS and CDR2 is YYNGEE.

The J gene is TRBJ1-5, the V gene TRBV11-3; no reliable D call. CDR3 size: 15 residues. Germline-derived CDR1 and CDR2 are SGHNT and YENEEA. V was cut by 0 bases and J by 6 bases, with 12 bases left in between. CDR3 loop: CASSLDHSSAQPQHF. The CDR3, as DNA: TGTGCCAGCAGCTTAGATCACAGCAGCGCTCAGCCCCAGCATTTT.

This clone was picked up many times. The DNA for the CDR3 is TGTGCCAGCAGCTCGAACCCTGGCACCTACGAGCAGTACTTC. Amino acids: CASSSNPGTYEQYF. This chain links TRBV11-3 with TRBJ2-7; no reliable D call. The germline gives CDR1 SGHNT, CDR2 YENEEA. V was clipped by 4 bases and J by 2 bases, with 12 bases between them. There are 14 residues in the CDR3.

This clone was picked up a small number of times. The chain couples TRBV6-8 to TRBJ2-1; possibly TRBD1 for D (6 bases). Germline CDR1 and CDR2: MNHGY and SAAAGT. V shed 5 bases and J shed 4 bases, with 12 bases lying between them. The CDR3 spans 14 residues. CDR3 DNA: TGTGCCAGCAGTCCCGGGACAACTTACAATGAGCAGTTCTTC. Translation: CASSPGTTYNEQFF.

In its sample, this clone was seen many times. This chain links TRBV2 with TRBJ1-5, with D perhaps matching TRBD1 (5 bases). CDR3 length equals 15 residues. Trimming took off 6 bases at V and 0 bases at J, with 12 bases between the two ends. In germline, CDR1 is SNHLY, CDR2 FYNNEI. The CDR3 loop reads CASREPGNSNQPQHF. The CDR3 nucleotides are TGTGCCAGCAGGGAACCAGGGAATAGCAATCAGCCCCAGCATTTT.

For the CDR3, the DNA is TGCAGCGCCGCCGTGGGGAACACTGAAGCTTTCTTT. Its protein product is CSAAVGNTEAFF. This rearrangement joins TRBV29-1 to TRBJ1-1; no definite D call. The V gene lost 7 bases and the J gene lost 1 base, with 10 bases spanning the gap. Germline CDR1 is SQVTM and CDR2 is ANQGSEA. The CDR3 spans 12 residues.

This clone was seen a handful of times. The rearrangement uses TRBV11-3 and TRBJ2-3; 10 bases line up with TRBD2. This CDR3 spans 15 amino acids. J was trimmed by 2 bases and V by 5 bases; bases with no gene match: 4. CDR1 SGHNT and CDR2 YENEEA come from the germline V gene. CDR3 amino acids: CASSRTSGHTDTQYF. The CDR3 nucleotides read TGTGCCAGCAGCCGGACTAGCGGCCACACAGATACGCAGTATTTT.

The rearrangement links TRBV18 to TRBJ2-3; D perhaps matches TRBD2 (5 bases). Germline V gene lookup returns CDR1 KGHSH and CDR2 LQKENI. The CDR3 has 16 amino acids. V dropped 2 bases and J dropped 4 bases, with 16 bases sitting between them. The CDR3 sequence: CASSPRTSEGSDTQYF. Written as DNA, the CDR3 is TGTGCCAGCTCACCAAGGACCAGCGAGGGTTCAGATACGCAGTATTTT. The full variable domain, in which reference TRBV18 and TRBJ2-3 provide the parts outside the CDR3, is NAGVMQNPRHLVRRRGQEARLRCSPMKGHSHVYWYRQLPEEGLKFMVYLQKENIIDESGMPKERFSAEFPKEGPSILRIQQVVRGDSAAYFCASSPRTSEGSDTQYFGPGTRLTVL.

The gene calls are TRBV29-1 and TRBJ1-2; 8 bases fit TRBD1. The V gene's germline CDR1 is SQVTM and CDR2 ANQGSEA. The CDR3 runs 13 residues. Trimming removed 6 bases from V and 4 bases from J; junction bases left unmatched: 7. The CDR3 sequence is CSVGDRGSYGYTF. CDR3 DNA: TGCAGCGTGGGAGACAGGGGAAGCTATGGCTACACCTTC.